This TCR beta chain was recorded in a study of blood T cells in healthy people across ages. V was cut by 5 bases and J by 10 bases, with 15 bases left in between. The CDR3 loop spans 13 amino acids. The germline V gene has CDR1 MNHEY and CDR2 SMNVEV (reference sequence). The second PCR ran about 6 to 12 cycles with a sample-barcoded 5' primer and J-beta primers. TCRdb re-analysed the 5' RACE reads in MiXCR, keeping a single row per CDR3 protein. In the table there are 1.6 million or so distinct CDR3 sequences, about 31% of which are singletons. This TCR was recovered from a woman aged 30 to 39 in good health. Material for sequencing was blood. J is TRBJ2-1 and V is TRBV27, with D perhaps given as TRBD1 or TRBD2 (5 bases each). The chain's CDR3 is CASSLGAGGEQFF. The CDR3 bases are TGTGCCAGCAGTCTCGGGGCTGGTGGGGAGCAGTTCTTC.